In this sample, the clone carrying this TCR beta chain turned up once. Its antigen is still unknown. Measured with immunoSEQ multiplex PCR; TCRdb has only the in-frame clones, and not every one. The table lists about 12,000 clones, around 62% of them singletons. The data are from a study of regulatory dendritic cells for organ transplantation. Across the study: LPS was added to dendritic cell cultures on day 6. Study findings and constraints: The most alloreactive TCR clonotypes were found in resting memory CD8+ cells. Naive CD4+ and CD8+ repertoires were highly diverse; memory CD8+ was most oligoclonal. Mature dendritic cells appeared to drive more memory CD8+ clonal expansion than regulatory ones.

The length of the CDR3 is 17 residues. Germline CDR1 SGHDT, CDR2 YYEEEE. The V end was cut by 1 base, the J end by 2 bases, with 18 bases between. Sorted subsets were CFSE-labeled and cultured approximately 5 days with allogeneic dendritic cells. V and J are TRBV5-6 and TRBJ2-5, with a tentative D call TRBD1 (5 bases). The TCR originated in a human donor in good health. Sequencing was done on a sample of naive CD8+ T cells from blood cultured with dendritic cells. Subset indicated: CD45RA+ naive T cells. The CDR3 coding sequence is TGTGCCAGCAGCTTGCGTCAAATCAGGGTTGGGCAAGAGACCCAGTACTTC. Translation: CASSLRQIRVGQETQYF.